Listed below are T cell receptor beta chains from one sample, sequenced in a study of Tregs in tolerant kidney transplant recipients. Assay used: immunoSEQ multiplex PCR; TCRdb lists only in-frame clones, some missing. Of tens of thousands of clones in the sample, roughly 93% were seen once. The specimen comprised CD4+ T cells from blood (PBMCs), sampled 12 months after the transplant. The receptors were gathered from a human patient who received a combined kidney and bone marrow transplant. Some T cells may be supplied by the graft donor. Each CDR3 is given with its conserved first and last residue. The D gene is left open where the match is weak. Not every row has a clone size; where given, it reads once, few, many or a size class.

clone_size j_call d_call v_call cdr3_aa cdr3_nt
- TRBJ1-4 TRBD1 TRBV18 CASSPPGTVGLHEKLFF TGTGCCAGCTCACCCCCCGGGACAGTAGGACTCCATGAAAAACTGTTTTTT
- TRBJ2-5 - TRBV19 CASSPNRDNQETQYF TGTGCCAGTAGTCCGAACCGGGACAACCAAGAGACCCAGTACTTC
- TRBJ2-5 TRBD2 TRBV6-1 CASRSSGWETQYF TGTGCCAGCCGATCTAGCGGGTGGGAGACCCAGTACTTC
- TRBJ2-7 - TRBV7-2 CASSLILGDYEQYF TGTGCCAGCAGCTTAATACTCGGAGACTACGAGCAGTACTTC
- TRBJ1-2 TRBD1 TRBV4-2 CASSREDRGNYGYTF TGTGCCAGCAGCCGGGAGGACAGGGGGAACTATGGCTACACCTTC
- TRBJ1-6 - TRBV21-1 CASSKCGEAYNSPLHF TGTGCCAGCAGCAAATGCGGGGAGGCGTATAATTCCCCCCTCCACTTT
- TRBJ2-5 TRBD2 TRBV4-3 CASSQGTSGRATETQYF TGCGCCAGCAGCCAGGGGACTAGCGGGAGGGCCACGGAGACCCAGTACTTC
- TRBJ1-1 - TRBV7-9 CASSPRGGGTEAFF TGTGCCAGCAGCCCACGCGGGGGTGGTACTGAAGCTTTCTTT
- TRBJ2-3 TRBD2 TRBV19 CASRYEGLASTQYF TGTGCCAGTAGATATGAGGGACTAGCGTCTACGCAGTATTTT
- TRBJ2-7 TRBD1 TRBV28 CASSDRVIEQYF TGTGCCAGCAGTGACAGGGTAATCGAGCAGTACTTC
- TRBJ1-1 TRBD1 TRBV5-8 CASSLLLGGNAVSTEAFF TGTGCCAGCAGCTTGTTACTAGGGGGCAATGCGGTTAGCACTGAAGCTTTCTTT
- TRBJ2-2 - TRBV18 CASSPLREATGELFF TGTGCCAGCTCACCACTCAGGGAGGCCACCGGGGAGCTGTTTTTT
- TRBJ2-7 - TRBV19 CASDLSDFRYDEQYF TGTGCCAGTGACCTTAGCGATTTCCGATACGACGAGCAGTACTTC
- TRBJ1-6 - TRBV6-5 CATNRGNSPLHF TGTGCCACCAACCGAGGGAATTCACCCCTCCACTTT
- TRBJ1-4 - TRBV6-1 CASSEAGGILRSVATNEKLFF TGTGCCAGCAGTGAAGCGGGGGGAATTCTCCGGTCGGTAGCAACTAATGAAAAACTGTTTTTT
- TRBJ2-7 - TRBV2 CANRGGYYEQYF TGTGCCAACAGGGGAGGATACTACGAGCAGTACTTC
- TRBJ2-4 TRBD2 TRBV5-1 CASSLEWVSGGHKNIQYF TGCGCCAGCAGCTTGGAATGGGTTAGCGGGGGGCACAAAAACATTCAGTACTTC
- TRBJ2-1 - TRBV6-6 CASSYQGSYNEQFF TGTGCCAGCAGTTACCAGGGTTCCTACAATGAGCAGTTCTTC
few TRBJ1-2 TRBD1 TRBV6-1 CASSVSRGPNYGYTF TGTGCCAGCAGTGTTTCAAGGGGGCCTAACTATGGCTACACCTTC
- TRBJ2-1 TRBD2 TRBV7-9 CASSLSLAGSYNEQFF TGTGCCAGCAGCTTGTCACTAGCGGGCTCCTACAATGAGCAGTTCTTC
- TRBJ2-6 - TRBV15 CATSRGGASPSGANVLTF TGTGCCACCAGCAGAGGTGGGGCATCCCCCTCTGGGGCCAACGTCCTGACTTTC
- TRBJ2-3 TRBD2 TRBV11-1 CASSFTGLAGGLTDTQYF TGTGCCAGCAGCTTTACGGGACTAGCGGGAGGTCTCACAGATACGCAGTATTTT
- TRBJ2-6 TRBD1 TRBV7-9 CASRHSVRDRVRGANVLTF TGTGCCAGCAGACACTCCGTCCGGGACAGGGTCCGTGGGGCCAACGTCCTGACTTTC
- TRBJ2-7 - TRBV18 CASSKGPDRTYEQYF TGTGCCAGCTCAAAAGGCCCGGACAGAACCTACGAGCAGTACTTC
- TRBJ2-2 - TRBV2 CASQGRAYTGELFF TGTGCCAGCCAGGGCAGGGCATACACCGGGGAGCTGTTTTTT
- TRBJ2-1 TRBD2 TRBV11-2 CASSLELAGDIGQFF TGTGCCAGCAGCTTAGAACTAGCGGGAGATATTGGGCAGTTCTTC
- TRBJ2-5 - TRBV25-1 CASSDRRAGKETQYF TGTGCCAGCAGCGATAGACGGGCAGGGAAAGAGACCCAGTACTTC
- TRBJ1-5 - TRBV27 CASSLGGHVQPQHF TGTGCCAGCAGTTTAGGGGGACATGTTCAGCCCCAGCATTTT
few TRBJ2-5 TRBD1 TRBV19 CASSMDREETQYF TGTGCCAGTAGTATGGACAGGGAGGAGACCCAGTACTTC
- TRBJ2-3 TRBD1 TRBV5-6 CASSLIVGTALGDTQYF TGTGCCAGCAGCTTGATTGTAGGGACAGCCTTAGGGGATACGCAGTATTTT
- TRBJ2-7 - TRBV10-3 CAISGRGKTYEQYF TGTGCCATCTCCGGAAGGGGGAAAACCTACGAGCAGTACTTC
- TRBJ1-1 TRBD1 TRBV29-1 CSAAQGVTTEAFF TGCAGCGCCGCCCAGGGGGTGACCACTGAAGCTTTCTTT
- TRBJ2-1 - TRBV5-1 CASSLAGSSYNEQFF TGCGCCAGCAGCTTAGCGGGTAGCTCCTACAATGAGCAGTTCTTC
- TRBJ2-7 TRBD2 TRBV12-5 CASGLVSREGREQYF TGTGCTAGTGGTTTAGTGAGTCGGGAGGGCCGGGAGCAGTACTTC
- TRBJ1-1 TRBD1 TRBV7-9 CASSSRTGRTEAFF TGTGCCAGCAGCTCCAGGACAGGGCGGACTGAAGCTTTCTTT
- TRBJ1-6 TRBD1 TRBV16 CASSPAIPGQGNSPLHF TGTGCCAGCAGCCCCGCAATCCCAGGACAGGGGAATTCACCCCTCCACTTT
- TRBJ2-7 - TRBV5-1 CASSLGKTTFSYEQYF TGCGCCAGCAGCTTGGGGAAGACAACTTTCTCCTACGAGCAGTACTTC
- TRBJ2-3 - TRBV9 CASTVGGGVADTQYF TGTGCCAGCACCGTAGGAGGCGGTGTGGCAGATACGCAGTATTTT
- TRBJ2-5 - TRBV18 CASSLGRNQETQYF TGTGCCAGCTCACTGGGCAGGAACCAAGAGACCCAGTACTTC
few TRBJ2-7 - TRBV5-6 CASSVRVYEQYF TGTGCCAGCAGCGTAAGAGTCTACGAGCAGTACTTC
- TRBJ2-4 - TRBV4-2 CASSQVLSLVKNIQYF TGTGCCAGCAGCCAAGTTCTTAGCCTTGTCAAAAACATTCAGTACTTC
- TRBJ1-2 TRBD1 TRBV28 CASLGGSGVYGYTF TGTGCCAGCCTAGGGGGCTCGGGTGTATATGGCTACACCTTC